This T cell receptor (beta chain) emerged from a study of Ad26.COV2.S vaccination and SARS-CoV-2 variants. Study details: In the study, Ad26.COV2.S was injected intramuscularly once, or twice 56 days apart.

Regarding treatment: roughly 18 received Ad26.COV2.S at low or high dose, single or two shots; roughly five received placebo; per-sample allocation not given. On day 63 after the first injection, vaccine and placebo recipients gave samples. Sequencing used immunoSEQ multiplex PCR; TCRdb keeps in-frame clones, though not all of them. This sample has 300,000 to 400,000 clones, with roughly 90% found just once. Trimming removed 4 bases from V and 8 bases from J; junction bases left unmatched: 9. Germline assignment: CDR1 SGHRS and CDR2 YFSETQ. The CDR3 has 15 amino acids. J is TRBJ1-4 and V is TRBV5-1; 9 bases are shared with TRBD1. This receptor was taken from a person aged 18-65 years who received the Ad26.COV2.S COVID-19 vaccine or a placebo. The material sequenced was peripheral blood, taken in a trial of Ad26.COV2.S vaccine versus placebo. CDR3 sequence reads: CASSTQQGASEKLFF. As DNA, the CDR3 is TGCGCCAGCAGCACCCAACAGGGGGCGAGCGAAAAACTGTTTTTT.